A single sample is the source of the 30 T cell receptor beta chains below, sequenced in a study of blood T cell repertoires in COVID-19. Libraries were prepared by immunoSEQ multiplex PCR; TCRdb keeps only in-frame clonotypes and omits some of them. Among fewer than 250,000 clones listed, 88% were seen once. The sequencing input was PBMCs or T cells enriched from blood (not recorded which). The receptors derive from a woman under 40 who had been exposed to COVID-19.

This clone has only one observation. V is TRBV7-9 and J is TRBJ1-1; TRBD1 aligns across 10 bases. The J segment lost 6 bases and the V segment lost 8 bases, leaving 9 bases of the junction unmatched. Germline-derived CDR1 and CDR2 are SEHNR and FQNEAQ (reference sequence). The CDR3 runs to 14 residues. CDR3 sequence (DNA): TGTGCCAGCTCCTTTCGACAGGGGGCCCCTGAAGCTTTCTTT. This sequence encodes CASSFRQGAPEAFF.

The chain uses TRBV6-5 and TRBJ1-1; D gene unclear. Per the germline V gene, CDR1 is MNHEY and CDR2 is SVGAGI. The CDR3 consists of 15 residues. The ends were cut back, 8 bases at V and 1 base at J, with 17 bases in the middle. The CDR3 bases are TGTGCCAGCTCTCTCGAGGGCGGAAAGAACACTGAAGCTTTCTTT. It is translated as CASSLEGGKNTEAFF.

As DNA, the CDR3 is TGTGCCAGCAGCCAGACAGGAAACACCATATATTTT. This translates into CASSQTGNTIYF. V is TRBV7-9 and J is TRBJ1-3, with unresolved D. This CDR3 contains 12 residues. Germline CDR1 is SEHNR and CDR2 is FQNEAQ (reference sequence). V was trimmed by 5 bases and J by 4 bases, leaving 6 bases between them. The full variable domain, its missing parts supplied by reference TRBV7-9 and TRBJ1-3, is DTGVSQNPRHKITKRGQNVTFRCDPISEHNRLYWYRQTLGQGPEFLTYFQNEAQLEKSRLLSDRFSAERPKGSFSTLEIQRTEQGDSAMYLCASSQTGNTIYFGEGSWLTVV.

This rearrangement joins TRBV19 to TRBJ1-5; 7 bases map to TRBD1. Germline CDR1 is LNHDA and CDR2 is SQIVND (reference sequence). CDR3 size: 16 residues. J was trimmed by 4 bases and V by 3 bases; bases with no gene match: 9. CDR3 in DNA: TGTGCCAGTAGTATTCGGGGCACAGGGGAGAATCAGCCCCAGCATTTT. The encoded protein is CASSIRGTGENQPQHF.

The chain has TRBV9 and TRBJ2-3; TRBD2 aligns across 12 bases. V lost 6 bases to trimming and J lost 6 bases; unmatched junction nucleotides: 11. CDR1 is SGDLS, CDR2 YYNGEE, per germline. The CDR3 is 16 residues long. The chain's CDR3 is CASNRVTSGSGDTQYF. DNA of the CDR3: TGTGCCAGCAATCGAGTGACTAGCGGGAGCGGGGATACGCAGTATTTT. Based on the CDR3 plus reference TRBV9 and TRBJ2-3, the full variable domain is DSGVTQTPKHLITATGQRVTLRCSPRSGDLSVYWYQQSLDQGLQFLIQYYNGEERAKGNILERFSAQQFPDLHSELNLSSLELGDSALYFCASNRVTSGSGDTQYFGPGTRLTVL.

CDR3 bases: TGCGCCAGCAGTGAGTCTGGGGCTAGCGGGAGAAGAGAGACCCAGTACTTC. Amino acid sequence: CASSESGASGRRETQYF. The genes are TRBV10-1 and TRBJ2-5, with 10 bases identical to TRBD2. The CDR3 length is 17 residues. With 0 bases clipped from V and 4 bases from J, the junction kept 8 bases outside the gene matches. Germline V gene lookup returns CDR1 WNHNN and CDR2 SYGVQD (reference sequence).

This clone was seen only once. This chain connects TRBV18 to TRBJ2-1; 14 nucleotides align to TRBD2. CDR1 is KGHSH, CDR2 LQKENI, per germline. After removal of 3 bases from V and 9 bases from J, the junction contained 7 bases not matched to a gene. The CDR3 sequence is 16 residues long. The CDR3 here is CASSPGTSGRVGEQFF. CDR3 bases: TGTGCCAGCTCACCGGGGACTAGCGGGAGAGTAGGTGAGCAGTTCTTC.

The CDR3 sequence: CAWSAGLAGAPGANVLTF. The CDR3 DNA follows: TGTGCCTGGAGTGCGGGACTAGCGGGAGCTCCTGGGGCCAACGTCCTGACTTTC. V gene TRBV30 combines with J gene TRBJ2-6; TRBD2 agrees at 14 bases. CDR3 length: 18 residues. V shed 1 base, J shed 2 bases, and the junction held 4 bases outside the gene matches. Germline values: CDR1 GTSNPN, CDR2 SVGIG (reference sequence).

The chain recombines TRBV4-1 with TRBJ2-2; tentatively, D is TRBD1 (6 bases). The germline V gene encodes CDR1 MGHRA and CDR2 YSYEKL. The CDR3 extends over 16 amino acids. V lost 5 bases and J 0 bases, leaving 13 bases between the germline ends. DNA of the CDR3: TGCGCCAGCAGCAAGTGGACAGCCGCGAACACCGGGGAGCTGTTTTTT. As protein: CASSKWTAANTGELFF.

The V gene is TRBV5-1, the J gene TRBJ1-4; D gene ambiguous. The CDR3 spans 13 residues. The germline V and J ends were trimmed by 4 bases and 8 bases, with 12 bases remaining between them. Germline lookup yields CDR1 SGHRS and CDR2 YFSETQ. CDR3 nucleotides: TGCGCCAGCAGCCGGGGAGTGAGGGAAAAACTGTTTTTT. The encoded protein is CASSRGVREKLFF.

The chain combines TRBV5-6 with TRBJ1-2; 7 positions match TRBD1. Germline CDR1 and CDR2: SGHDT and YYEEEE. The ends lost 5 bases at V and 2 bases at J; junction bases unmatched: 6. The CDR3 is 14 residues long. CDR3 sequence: CASRRGRGNYGYTF. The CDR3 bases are TGTGCCAGCAGGAGAGGCAGGGGGAACTATGGCTACACCTTC.

CDR3 coding DNA: TGCAGCTATCAAACAGGGGGCAACGATCGGACCCAGTACTTC. Encoded protein: CSYQTGGNDRTQYF. The genes are TRBV29-1 and TRBJ2-5; 9 bases align to TRBD1. Germline trimming cut 8 bases from V and 7 bases from J; bases unmatched to any gene: 14. Germline CDR1 and CDR2: SQVTM and ANQGSEA. There are 14 residues in the CDR3.

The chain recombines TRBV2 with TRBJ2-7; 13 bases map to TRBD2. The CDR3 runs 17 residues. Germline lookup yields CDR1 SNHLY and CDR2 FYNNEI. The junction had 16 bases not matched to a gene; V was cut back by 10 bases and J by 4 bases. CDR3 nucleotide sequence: TGTGCCACCGACGCCCCTCGGACTAGCGGGAGAAGGTACGAGCAGTACTTC. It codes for CATDAPRTSGRRYEQYF.

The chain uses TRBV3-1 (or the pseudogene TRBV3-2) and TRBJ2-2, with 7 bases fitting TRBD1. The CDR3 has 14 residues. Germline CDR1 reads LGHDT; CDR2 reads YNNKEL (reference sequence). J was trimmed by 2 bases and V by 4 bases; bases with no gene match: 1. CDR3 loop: CASSRQGNTGELFF. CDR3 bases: TGTGCCAGCAGCCGACAGGGAAACACCGGGGAGCTGTTTTTT.

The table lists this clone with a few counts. The CDR3 nucleotides read TGTGCCACCAGTGACCTTGAGCGGGAGGGGCCAGATACGCAGTATTTT. It codes for CATSDLEREGPDTQYF. The genes are TRBV24-1 and TRBJ2-3; 10 bases match TRBD2. Germline V CDR1 and CDR2: KGHDR, SFDVKD. The CDR3 loop spans 16 amino acids. V trimming: 4 bases; J trimming: 4 bases; junction bases outside the gene matches: 7.

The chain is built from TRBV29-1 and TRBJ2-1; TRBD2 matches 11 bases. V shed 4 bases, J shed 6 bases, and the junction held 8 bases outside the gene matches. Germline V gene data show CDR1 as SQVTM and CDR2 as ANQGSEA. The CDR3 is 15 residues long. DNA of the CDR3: TGCAGCGTTGGGTTAGCGGGAGGGCCAGGCAATGAGCAGTTCTTC. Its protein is CSVGLAGGPGNEQFF.

The CDR3 region is CASRWDRYNEQFF. In DNA, the CDR3 is TGTGCCAGCAGGTGGGACAGATACAATGAGCAGTTCTTC. This chain uses TRBV6-5 with TRBJ2-1; TRBD1 matches 7 bases. Germline values: CDR1 MNHEY, CDR2 SVGAGI. V trimming: 6 bases; J trimming: 4 bases; junction bases outside the gene matches: 3. This CDR3 is 13 amino acids long.

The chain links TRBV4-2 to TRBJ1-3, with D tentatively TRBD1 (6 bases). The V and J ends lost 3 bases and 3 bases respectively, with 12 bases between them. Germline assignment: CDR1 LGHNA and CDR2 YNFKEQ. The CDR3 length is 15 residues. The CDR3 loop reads CASSQVTGFGNTIYF. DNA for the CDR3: TGTGCCAGCAGCCAGGTTACAGGGTTTGGAAACACCATATATTTT.

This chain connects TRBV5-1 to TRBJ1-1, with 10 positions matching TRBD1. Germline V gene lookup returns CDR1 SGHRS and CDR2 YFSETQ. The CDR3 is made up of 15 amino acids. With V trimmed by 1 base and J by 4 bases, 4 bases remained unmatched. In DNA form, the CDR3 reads TGCGCCAGCAGCTTGATGGGACAGGGGCGCACTGAAGCTTTCTTT. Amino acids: CASSLMGQGRTEAFF.

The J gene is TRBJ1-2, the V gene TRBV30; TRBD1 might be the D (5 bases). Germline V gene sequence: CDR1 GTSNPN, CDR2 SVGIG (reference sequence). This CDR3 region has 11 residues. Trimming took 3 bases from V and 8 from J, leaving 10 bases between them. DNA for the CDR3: TGTGCCTGGAGCCCAGGGTTAGGCTACACCTTC. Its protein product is CAWSPGLGYTF.

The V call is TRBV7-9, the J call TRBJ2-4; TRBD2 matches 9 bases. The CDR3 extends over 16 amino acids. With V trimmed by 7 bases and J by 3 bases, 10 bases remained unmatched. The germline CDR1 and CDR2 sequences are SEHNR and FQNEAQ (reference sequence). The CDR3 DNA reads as TGTGCCAGCACCTCGTCGAGCGGGAGGAACAAAAACATTCAGTACTTC. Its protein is CASTSSSGRNKNIQYF.

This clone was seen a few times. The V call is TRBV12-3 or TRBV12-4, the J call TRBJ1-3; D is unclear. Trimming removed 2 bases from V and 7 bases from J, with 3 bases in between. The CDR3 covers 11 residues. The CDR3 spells CASSLRNTIYF. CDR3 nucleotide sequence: TGTGCCAGCAGTTTACGGAACACCATATATTTT.

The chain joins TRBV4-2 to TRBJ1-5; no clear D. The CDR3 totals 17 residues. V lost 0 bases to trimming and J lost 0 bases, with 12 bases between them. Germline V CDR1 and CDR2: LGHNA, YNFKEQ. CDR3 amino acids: CASSQDKPGNSNQPQHF. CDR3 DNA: TGTGCCAGCAGCCAAGATAAGCCGGGGAATAGCAATCAGCCCCAGCATTTT.

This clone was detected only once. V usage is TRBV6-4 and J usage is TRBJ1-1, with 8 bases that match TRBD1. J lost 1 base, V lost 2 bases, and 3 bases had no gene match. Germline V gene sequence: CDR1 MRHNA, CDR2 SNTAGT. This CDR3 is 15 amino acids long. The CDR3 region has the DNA TGTGCCAGCAGTGACCCCGACAGGGGGAACACTGAAGCTTTCTTT. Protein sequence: CASSDPDRGNTEAFF.

DNA for the CDR3: TGTGCCACCAGCCCCTACCCCTATACGGGACTAGCGAGGGAGACTAAGTGGGACGAGCAGTACTTC. Encoded protein: CATSPYPYTGLARETKWDEQYF. The rearrangement joins TRBV15 to TRBJ2-7, with 10 bases matching TRBD2. Trimming removed 5 bases from V and 5 bases from J; junction bases left unmatched: 30. Germline V gives CDR1 LNHNV, CDR2 YYDKDF (reference sequence). This CDR3 has 22 amino acids.

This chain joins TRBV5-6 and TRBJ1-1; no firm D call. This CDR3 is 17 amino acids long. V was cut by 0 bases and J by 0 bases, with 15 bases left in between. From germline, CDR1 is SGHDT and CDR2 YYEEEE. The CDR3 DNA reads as TGTGCCAGCAGCTTGGCCTTTTTTAGCTCCATGAACACTGAAGCTTTCTTT. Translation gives CASSLAFFSSMNTEAFF.

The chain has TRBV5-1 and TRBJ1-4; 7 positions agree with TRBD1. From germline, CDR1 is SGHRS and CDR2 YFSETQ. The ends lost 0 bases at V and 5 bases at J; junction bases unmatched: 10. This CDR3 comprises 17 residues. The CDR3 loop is CASSLDDLGQPNEKLFF. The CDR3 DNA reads TGCGCCAGCAGCTTGGATGACTTGGGACAGCCGAATGAAAAACTGTTTTTT.

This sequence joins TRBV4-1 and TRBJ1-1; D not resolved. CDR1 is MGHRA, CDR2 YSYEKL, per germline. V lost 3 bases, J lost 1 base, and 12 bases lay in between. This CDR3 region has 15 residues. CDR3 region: CASSHPATRNTEAFF. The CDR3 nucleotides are TGCGCCAGCAGCCACCCGGCGACACGGAACACTGAAGCTTTCTTT.

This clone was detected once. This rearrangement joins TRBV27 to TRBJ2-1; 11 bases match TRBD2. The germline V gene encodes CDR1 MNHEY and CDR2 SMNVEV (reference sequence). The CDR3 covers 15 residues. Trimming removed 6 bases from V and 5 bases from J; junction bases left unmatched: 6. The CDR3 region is CASSRGTSGDNEQFF. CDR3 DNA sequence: TGTGCCAGCAGCCGGGGGACTAGCGGAGACAATGAGCAGTTCTTC.

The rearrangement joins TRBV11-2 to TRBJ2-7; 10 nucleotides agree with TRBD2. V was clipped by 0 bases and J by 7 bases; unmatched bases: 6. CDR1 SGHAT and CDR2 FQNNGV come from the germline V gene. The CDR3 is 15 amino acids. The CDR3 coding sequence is TGTGCCAGCAGCTTAGACAGGCTAGCGGGAGCAGAGCAGTACTTC. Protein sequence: CASSLDRLAGAEQYF. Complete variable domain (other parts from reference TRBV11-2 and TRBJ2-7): EAGVAQSPRYKIIEKRQSVAFWCNPISGHATLYWYQQILGQGPKLLIQFQNNGVVDDSQLPKDRFSAERLKGVDSTLKIQPAKLEDSAVYLCASSLDRLAGAEQYFGPGTRLTVT.